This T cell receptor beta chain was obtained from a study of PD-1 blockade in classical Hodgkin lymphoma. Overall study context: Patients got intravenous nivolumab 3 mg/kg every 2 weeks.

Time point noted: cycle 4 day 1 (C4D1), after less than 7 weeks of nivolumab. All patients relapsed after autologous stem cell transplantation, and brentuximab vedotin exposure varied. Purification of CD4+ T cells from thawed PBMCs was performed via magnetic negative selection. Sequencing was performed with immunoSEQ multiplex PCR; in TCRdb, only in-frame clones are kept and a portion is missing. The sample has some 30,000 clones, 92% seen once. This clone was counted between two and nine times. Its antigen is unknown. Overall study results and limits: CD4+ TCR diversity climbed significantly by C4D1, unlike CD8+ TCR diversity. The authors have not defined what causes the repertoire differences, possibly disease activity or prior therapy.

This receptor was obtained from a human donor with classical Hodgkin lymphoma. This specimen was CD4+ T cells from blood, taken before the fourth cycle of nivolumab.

The CDR3 bases are TGTGCCAGCTCCCTGGACAGGGAGGTTTCTCAGCCCCAGCATTTT. It codes for CASSLDREVSQPQHF. The V call is TRBV18, the J call TRBJ1-5; 8 positions match TRBD1. This CDR3 spans 15 amino acids. Germline CDR1 KGHSH, CDR2 LQKENI. Trimming at V came to 6 bases and at J to 6 bases, leaving 10 bases not matched to a gene.